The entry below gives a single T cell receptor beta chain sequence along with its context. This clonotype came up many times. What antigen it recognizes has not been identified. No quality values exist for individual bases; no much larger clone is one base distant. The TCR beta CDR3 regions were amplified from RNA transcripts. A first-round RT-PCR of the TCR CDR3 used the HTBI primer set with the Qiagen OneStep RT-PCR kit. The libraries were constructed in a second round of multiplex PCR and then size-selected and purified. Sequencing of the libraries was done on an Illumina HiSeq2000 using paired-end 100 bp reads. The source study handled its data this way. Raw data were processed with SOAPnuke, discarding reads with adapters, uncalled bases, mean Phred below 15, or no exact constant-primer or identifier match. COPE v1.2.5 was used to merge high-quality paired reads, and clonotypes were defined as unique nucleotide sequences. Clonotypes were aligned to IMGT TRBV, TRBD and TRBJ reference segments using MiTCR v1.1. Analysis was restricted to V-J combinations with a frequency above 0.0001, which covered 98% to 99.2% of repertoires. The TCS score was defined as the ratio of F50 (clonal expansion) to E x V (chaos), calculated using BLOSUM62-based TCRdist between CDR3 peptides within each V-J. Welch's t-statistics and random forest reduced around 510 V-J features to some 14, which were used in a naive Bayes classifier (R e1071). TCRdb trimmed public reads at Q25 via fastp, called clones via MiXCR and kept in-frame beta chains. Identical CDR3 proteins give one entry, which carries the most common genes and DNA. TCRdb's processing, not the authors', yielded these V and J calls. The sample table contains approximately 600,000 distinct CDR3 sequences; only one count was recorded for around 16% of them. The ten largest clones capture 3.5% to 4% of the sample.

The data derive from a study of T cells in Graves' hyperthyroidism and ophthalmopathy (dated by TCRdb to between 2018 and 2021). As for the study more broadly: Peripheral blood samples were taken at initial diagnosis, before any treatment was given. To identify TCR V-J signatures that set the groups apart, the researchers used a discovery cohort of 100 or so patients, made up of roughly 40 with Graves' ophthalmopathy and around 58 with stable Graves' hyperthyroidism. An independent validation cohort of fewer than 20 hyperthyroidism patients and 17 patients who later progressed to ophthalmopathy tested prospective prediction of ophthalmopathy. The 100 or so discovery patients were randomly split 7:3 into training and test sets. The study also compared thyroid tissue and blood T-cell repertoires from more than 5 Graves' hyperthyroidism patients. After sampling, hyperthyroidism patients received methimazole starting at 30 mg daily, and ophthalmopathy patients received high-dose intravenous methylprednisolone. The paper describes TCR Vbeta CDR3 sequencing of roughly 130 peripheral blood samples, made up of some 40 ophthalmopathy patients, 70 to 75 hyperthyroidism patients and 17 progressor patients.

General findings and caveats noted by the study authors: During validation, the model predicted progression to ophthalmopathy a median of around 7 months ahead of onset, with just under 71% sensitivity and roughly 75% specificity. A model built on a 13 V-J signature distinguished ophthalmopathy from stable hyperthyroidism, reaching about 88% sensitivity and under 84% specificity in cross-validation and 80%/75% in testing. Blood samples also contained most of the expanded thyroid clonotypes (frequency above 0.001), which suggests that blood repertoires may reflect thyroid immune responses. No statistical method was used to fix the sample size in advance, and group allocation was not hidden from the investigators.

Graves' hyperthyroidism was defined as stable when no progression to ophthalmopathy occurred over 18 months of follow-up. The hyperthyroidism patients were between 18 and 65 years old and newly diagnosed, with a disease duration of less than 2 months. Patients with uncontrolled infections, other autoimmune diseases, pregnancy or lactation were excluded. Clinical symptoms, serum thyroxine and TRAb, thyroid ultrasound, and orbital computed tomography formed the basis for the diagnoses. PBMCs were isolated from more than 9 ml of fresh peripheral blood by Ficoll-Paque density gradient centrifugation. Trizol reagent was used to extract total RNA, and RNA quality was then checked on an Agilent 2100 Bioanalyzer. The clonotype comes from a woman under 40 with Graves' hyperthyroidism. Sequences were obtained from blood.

The CDR3 amino acid sequence is: CASSLALLRYNEQFF. The DNA is as follows: TGTGCCAGCAGCTTAGCGTTGTTGAGGTACAATGAGCAGTTCTTC. The V and J genes are TRBV11-3 and TRBJ2-1, with an unclear D gene assignment. The trim is 1 base for V and 4 bases for J, with a gap of 11 bases between the germline ends. CDR1 and CDR2 were assigned from the germline V gene as SGHNT and YENEEA. Inclusive of the bounding cysteine and phenylalanine, the CDR3 is 15 residues long. Of the read, only the CDR3 DNA is kept; its 45 bases are in frame from base 1.